The 25 T cell receptor beta chains below all came from one sample that was sequenced in a study of blood T cell repertoires in COVID-19. Assay used: immunoSEQ multiplex PCR; TCRdb lists only in-frame clones, some missing. The profile covers some 70,000 clones, with roughly four fifths appearing a single time and about 16% taken by the ten largest. The sample consisted of peripheral blood. The receptor set was obtained from a man aged 55 to 70 with COVID-19, enrolled during active disease.

This rearrangement joins TRBV18 to TRBJ2-7, with D maybe TRBD2 (5 bases). Trimming stripped 6 bases from V and 3 bases from J, with 9 bases between. The V gene's germline CDR1 is KGHSH and CDR2 LQKENI. This CDR3 has 12 amino acids. The CDR3 nucleotides are TGTGCCAGCTCGAGGGCGCTCTACGAGCAGTACTTC. Amino acid sequence: CASSRALYEQYF.

This clone occurred once. V is TRBV5-1 and J is TRBJ2-3, with D perhaps TRBD2 (7 bases). Trimming took 7 bases from V and 1 from J, leaving 13 bases between them. The germline CDR1 and CDR2 sequences are SGHRS and YFSETQ. The CDR3 sequence is 14 residues long. This CDR3 reads CASGQSGGTDTQYF. In DNA form, the CDR3 reads TGCGCCAGCGGACAGAGCGGGGGCACAGATACGCAGTATTTT.

This clone has more than one count but fewer than ten. Possible read error: a much larger clone is one base away. The sample carries other DNA sequences with the same CDR3. The V call is TRBV5-1, the J call TRBJ2-7, with a possible D match to TRBD1 (6 bases). The CDR3 loop spans 14 amino acids. Trimming shortened V by 4 bases and J by 0 bases, and 11 bases separated the two germline ends. Germline V CDR1 and CDR2: SGHRS, YFSETQ. The CDR3: CASSLGDTSYEQYF. The CDR3 coding sequence is TGCGCCAGCAGCCTGGGGGACACCTCCTACGAGCAGTACTTC.

Only a few counts were recorded for this clone. J is TRBJ2-3 and V is TRBV2; D gene ambiguous. This CDR3 is built from 13 residues. V shed 4 bases and J shed 3 bases, with 8 bases lying between them. From germline, CDR1 is SNHLY and CDR2 FYNNEI. The DNA of the CDR3 is TGTGCCAGCAGTGTCGGCGGAACAGATACGCAGTATTTT. Translated, it gives CASSVGGTDTQYF.

This clone has more than one count but fewer than ten. V usage is TRBV28 and J usage is TRBJ1-1; D gene uncertain. The CDR3 covers 11 residues. The ends were cut back, 5 bases at V and 8 bases at J, with 9 bases in the middle. CDR1 and CDR2 from the germline V gene are MDHEN and SYDVKM. Written as DNA, the CDR3 is TGTGCCAGCAGTAAACTCACCGAAGCTTTCTTT. Translation: CASSKLTEAFF.

This clone has a handful of counts. The chain has TRBV7-3 and TRBJ2-2; 9 bases agree with TRBD2. V lost 5 bases to trimming and J lost 6 bases; unmatched junction nucleotides: 4. Germline CDR1 reads SGHTA; CDR2 reads FQGTGA. CDR3 size: 14 residues. CDR3 sequence (DNA): TGTGCCAGCAGCGCGGGACTAGCCTCCGGGGAGCTGTTTTTT. This codes for CASSAGLASGELFF.

This clone has just a few counts. The chain combines TRBV6-4 with TRBJ1-1, with 7 bases that match TRBD1. The CDR3 extends over 13 amino acids. The junction had 4 bases not matched to a gene; V was cut back by 6 bases and J by 3 bases. The germline CDR1 and CDR2 sequences are MRHNA and SNTAGT. CDR3 amino acids: CASSQGEDTEAFF. The CDR3 bases are TGTGCCAGCAGCCAGGGGGAGGACACTGAAGCTTTCTTT.

DNA of the CDR3: TGTGCCATCAGTGAGGCGGGCACTGGAAACACCATATATTTT. Translating gives CAISEAGTGNTIYF. The chain combines TRBV10-3 with TRBJ1-3; the D is unclear. The germline V and J ends were trimmed by 2 bases and 2 bases, with 7 bases remaining between them. The CDR3 extends over 14 amino acids. Germline V gene sequence: CDR1 ENHRY, CDR2 SYGVKD.

The chain joins TRBV30 to TRBJ2-1; D is uncertain. The CDR3 covers 13 residues. From germline, CDR1 is GTSNPN and CDR2 SVGIG (reference sequence). Trimming removed 0 bases from V and 6 bases from J, with 9 bases in between. The CDR3 sequence is CAWSVDPGNEQFF. The CDR3 nucleotides read TGTGCCTGGAGTGTCGATCCGGGCAATGAGCAGTTCTTC.

The J gene is TRBJ1-1, the V gene TRBV14; tentative D call: TRBD1 (6 bases). The CDR3 is 16 amino acids. V shed 3 bases and J shed 8 bases, with 22 bases lying between them. Germline CDR1 is SGHDN and CDR2 is FVKESK. CDR3 coding DNA: TGTGCCAGCAGCCAGAGGGTAGGGGGTGTTTTAGACGAAGCTTTCTTT. This sequence encodes CASSQRVGGVLDEAFF.

The chain carries TRBV5-1 and TRBJ1-1, with 10 bases matching TRBD1. With V trimmed by 4 bases and J by 6 bases, 9 bases remained unmatched. This CDR3 is built from 15 residues. CDR1 and CDR2 (germline): SGHRS, YFSETQ. Here the CDR3 DNA reads TGCGCCAGCAGCGCCGGGACAGGGGTTCGGTCTGAAGCTTTCTTT. Protein sequence: CASSAGTGVRSEAFF.

The rearrangement links TRBV2 to TRBJ1-1; D perhaps matches TRBD1 (6 bases). V was pared by 7 bases and J by 5 bases, with 14 bases between. CDR1 is SNHLY and CDR2 is FYNNEI in the germline V gene. This CDR3 spans 13 amino acids. CDR3 residues: CASTTTGRTEAFF. DNA for the CDR3: TGTGCCAGCACTACGACAGGACGGACTGAAGCTTTCTTT.

The CDR3 reads CASSTANYGYTF. For the CDR3, the DNA is TGTGCCAGCAGTACAGCTAACTATGGCTACACCTTC. The J gene is TRBJ1-2, the V gene TRBV28, with D uncertain. The germline V gene has CDR1 MDHEN and CDR2 SYDVKM. This CDR3 spans 12 amino acids. Trimming pared 5 bases from V and 0 bases from J, leaving 4 bases between.

The J gene is TRBJ1-1, the V gene TRBV6-4, with D perhaps TRBD1 (6 bases). Germline assignment: CDR1 MRHNA and CDR2 SNTAGT. The V gene lost 6 bases and the J gene lost 8 bases, with 13 bases spanning the gap. The CDR3 contains 12 residues. Here the CDR3 reads CASRGLQGEAFF. CDR3 DNA: TGTGCCAGCAGGGGATTACAGGGAGAAGCTTTCTTT.

V is TRBV9 and J is TRBJ1-1; 7 bases align to TRBD1. The length of the CDR3 is 15 residues. Germline CDR1 reads SGDLS; CDR2 reads YYNGEE. V shed 3 bases, J shed 4 bases, and the junction held 9 bases outside the gene matches. The CDR3 region is CASSARGTALTEAFF. The DNA of the CDR3 is TGTGCCAGCAGCGCACGGGGGACAGCGCTCACTGAAGCTTTCTTT.

V gene TRBV5-1 combines with J gene TRBJ1-1, with TRBD1 identical over 8 bases. CDR3 length: 15 amino acids. V was pared by 5 bases and J by 1 base, with 7 bases of the junction left unmatched. Germline CDR1 and CDR2: SGHRS and YFSETQ. CDR3 bases: TGCGCCAGCAGTCAAGGACAGGGTCGGAACACTGAAGCTTTCTTT. This translates into CASSQGQGRNTEAFF.

The CDR3 nucleotides read TGTGCCAGCAGCCAATACAGGGACGATGAGCAGTTCTTC. This sequence encodes CASSQYRDDEQFF. This rearrangement joins TRBV16 to TRBJ2-1; possibly TRBD1 for D (6 bases). Trimming removed 1 base from V and 8 bases from J, with 9 bases in between. Germline V gene lookup returns CDR1 KGHSY and CDR2 FQNENV. The CDR3 is 13 amino acids.

CDR3 DNA: TGTGCCATCAGTGGAGGACAGAGCGCGGTCGAGCAGTACTTC. The encoded protein is CAISGGQSAVEQYF. The chain couples TRBV10-3 to TRBJ2-7; a possible D gene is TRBD1 (6 bases). CDR3 length equals 14 residues. The V and J ends lost 4 bases and 6 bases respectively, with 16 bases between them. Germline CDR1 ENHRY, CDR2 SYGVKD.

In DNA, the CDR3 is TGTGCCAGTAGCTCCGGAGGTGTACATGAGCAGTTCTTC. Its protein is CASSSGGVHEQFF. This chain joins TRBV19 and TRBJ2-1; weak D call: TRBD2 (5 bases). The CDR3 covers 13 residues. Deletions cut 6 bases from V and 8 bases from J, with 14 bases between. Germline V gene data show CDR1 as LNHDA and CDR2 as SQIVND (reference sequence).

Only a few counts were recorded for this clone. V usage is TRBV13 and J usage is TRBJ2-3; 11 bases fit TRBD2. Germline-derived CDR1 and CDR2 are PRHDT and FYEKMQ (reference sequence). The CDR3 loop spans 18 amino acids. The junction had 11 bases not matched to a gene; V was cut back by 1 base and J by 5 bases. The CDR3 loop is CASSLAFSTSGEGDTQYF. The CDR3 region has the DNA TGTGCCAGCAGCTTAGCCTTCTCGACTAGCGGGGAGGGAGATACGCAGTATTTT. Supplemented by reference TRBV13 and TRBJ2-3, the full variable domain reads AAGVIQSPRHLIKEKRETATLKCYPIPRHDTVYWYQQGPGQDPQFLISFYEKMQSDKGSIPDRFSAQQFSDYHSELNMSSLELGDSALYFCASSLAFSTSGEGDTQYFGPGTRLTVL.

The chain has TRBV18 and TRBJ1-2; the match to TRBD1 covers 10 bases. There are 14 residues in the CDR3. V gave up 6 bases and J gave up 8 bases; unmatched junction bases: 9. Germline values: CDR1 KGHSH, CDR2 LQKENI. The CDR3 protein is CASSTFGTGEGYTF. The DNA of the CDR3 is TGTGCCAGCTCGACCTTTGGGACAGGGGAAGGCTACACCTTC.

The chain uses TRBV19 and TRBJ2-7, with TRBD2 identical over 10 bases. Trimming took 4 bases from V and 6 from J; bases not matched to a gene: 9. Germline V lookup: CDR1 LNHDA, CDR2 SQIVND (reference sequence). The CDR3 covers 15 residues. CDR3 sequence: CASSTSASGGLEQYF. The CDR3 DNA reads TGTGCCAGTAGTACGAGTGCTAGCGGGGGTCTCGAGCAGTACTTC.

J is TRBJ2-1 and V is TRBV5-1, with D possibly being TRBD2 (5 bases). V was clipped by 4 bases and J by 4 bases, with 12 bases between them. This CDR3 spans 14 amino acids. Germline values: CDR1 SGHRS, CDR2 YFSETQ. DNA of the CDR3: TGCGCCAGCAGCGTCTCCGAGGGATACAATGAGCAGTTCTTC. Encoded protein: CASSVSEGYNEQFF.

This clone appeared a single time. The rearrangement links TRBV5-1 to TRBJ2-3; tentatively, D is TRBD2 (7 bases). The CDR3 totals 15 residues. Germline lookup yields CDR1 SGHRS and CDR2 YFSETQ. The ends were cut back, 0 bases at V and 2 bases at J, with 10 bases in the middle. CDR3 DNA: TGCGCCAGCAGCTTGGATGGGGGGGCCACAGATACGCAGTATTTT. This gives the protein CASSLDGGATDTQYF.

The genes are TRBV29-1 and TRBJ2-1, with D maybe TRBD1 (6 bases). Germline loops: CDR1 SQVTM, CDR2 ANQGSEA. This CDR3 contains 13 residues. Trimming pared 7 bases from V and 4 bases from J, leaving 14 bases between. CDR3 in DNA: TGCAGCGCCCAGGGGCTAGCTTACAATGAGCAGTTCTTC. Its translation: CSAQGLAYNEQFF.